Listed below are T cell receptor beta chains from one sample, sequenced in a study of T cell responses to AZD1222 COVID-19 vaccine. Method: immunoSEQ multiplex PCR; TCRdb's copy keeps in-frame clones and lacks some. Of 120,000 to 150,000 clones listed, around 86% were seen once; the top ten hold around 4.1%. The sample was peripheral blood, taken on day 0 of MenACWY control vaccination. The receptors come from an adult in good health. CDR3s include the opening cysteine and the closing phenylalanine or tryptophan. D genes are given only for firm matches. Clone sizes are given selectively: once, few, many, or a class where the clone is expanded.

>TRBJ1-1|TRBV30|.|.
TGTGCCTGGAATCACAGGGTGAACACTGAAGCTTTCTTT
CAWNHRVNTEAFF
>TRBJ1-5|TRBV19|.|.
TGTGCCAGTAGTATACTAGGCCAGCCCCAGCATTTT
CASSILGQPQHF
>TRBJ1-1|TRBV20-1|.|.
TGCAGTGCCAGTCCTACGAGCATGAACACTGAAGCTTTCTTT
CSASPTSMNTEAFF
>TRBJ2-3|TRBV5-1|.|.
TGCGCCAGCAGCTTGGAGTTCCTTCTGGCAGGACCTTACACAGATACGCAGTATTTT
CASSLEFLLAGPYTDTQYF
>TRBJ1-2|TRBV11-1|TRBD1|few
TGTGCCAGCAGCCCCGGGACAGGCGGATTCTATGGCTACACCTTC
CASSPGTGGFYGYTF
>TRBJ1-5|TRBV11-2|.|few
TGTGCCAGCAGCTCATTCGAACTGGATCAGCCCCAGCATTTT
CASSSFELDQPQHF
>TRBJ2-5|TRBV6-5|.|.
TGTGCCAGCAGTTACTCTGGACAAAAGAAAGAGACCCAGTACTTC
CASSYSGQKKETQYF
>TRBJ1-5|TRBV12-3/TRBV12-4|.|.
TGTGCCAGCAGCTACAGACAGAATCAGCCCCAGCATTTT
CASSYRQNQPQHF
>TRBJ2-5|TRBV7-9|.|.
TGTGCCAGCAGTAACGGAGCCGCCAGGGGTTTCGGGGAGACCCAGTACTTC
CASSNGAARGFGETQYF
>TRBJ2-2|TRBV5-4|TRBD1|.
TGTGCCAGCAGCTTGGGTGGACAGGGTGGGACCGGGGAGCTGTTTTTT
CASSLGGQGGTGELFF
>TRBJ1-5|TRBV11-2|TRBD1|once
TGTGCCAGCAGCGGACAGGGGAAGGGTCAGCCCCAGCATTTT
CASSGQGKGQPQHF
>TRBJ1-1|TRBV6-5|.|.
TGTGCCAGCCCTAATGGGGGGTACACTGAAGCTTTCTTT
CASPNGGYTEAFF
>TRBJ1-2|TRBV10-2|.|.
TGCGCCAGCAGGAGGGGGGAGGGCTACACCTTC
CASRRGEGYTF
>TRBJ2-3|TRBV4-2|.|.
TGTGCCAGCAGCCAAGGGGTGGGGTCCACAGATACGCAGTATTTT
CASSQGVGSTDTQYF
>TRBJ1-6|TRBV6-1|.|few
TGTGCCAGCAGTGAAGCGGTACGGATTTGGTATTCACCCCTCCACTTT
CASSEAVRIWYSPLHF
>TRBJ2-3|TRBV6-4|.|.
TGTGCCAGCAGTGAGACAGGAACCACAGATACGCAGTATTTT
CASSETGTTDTQYF
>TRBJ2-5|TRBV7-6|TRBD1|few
TGTGCCAGCAGCGCAAGACAGGGTAGGACAGAGACCCAGTACTTC
CASSARQGRTETQYF
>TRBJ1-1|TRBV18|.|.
TGTGCCAGCTCGGGCCAGACCGTGGGAATGAACACTGAAGCTTTCTTT
CASSGQTVGMNTEAFF
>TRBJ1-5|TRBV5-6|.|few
TGTGCCAGCAGCTCCGGACGGTACAATCAGCCCCAGCATTTT
CASSSGRYNQPQHF
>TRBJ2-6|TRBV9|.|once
TGTGCCAGCAGCGTTGGAGGGGCAGCAACCTCTGGGGCCAACGTCCTGACTTTC
CASSVGGAATSGANVLTF
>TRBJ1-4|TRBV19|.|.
TGTGCCAGTAGTAAATGGGGCCCTGATGAAAAACTGTTTTTT
CASSKWGPDEKLFF
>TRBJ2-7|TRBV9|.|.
TGTGCCAGCAGCTCGGGCCTACCCCCCTACGAGCAGTACTTC
CASSSGLPPYEQYF
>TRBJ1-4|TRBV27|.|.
TGTGCCAGCAGCTCCCGGGTCCACAGGGAAAAACTGTTTTTT
CASSSRVHREKLFF
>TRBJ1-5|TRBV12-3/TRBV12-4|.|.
TGTGCCAGCAGTTTTCGGGGGCACCAGCCCCAGCATTTT
CASSFRGHQPQHF
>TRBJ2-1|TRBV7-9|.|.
TGTGCCAGCAGCAGAATGAACAATGAGCAGTTCTTC
CASSRMNNEQFF
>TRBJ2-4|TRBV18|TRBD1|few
TGTGCCAGCTCACCGGCCGGGACAGGATGGTACTTC
CASSPAGTGWYF
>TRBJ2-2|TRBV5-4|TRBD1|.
TGTGCCAGCAGCAGGGACAGGGCCGGGGAGCTGTTTTTT
CASSRDRAGELFF